The T cell receptor (beta chain) under discussion was sequenced for a study of blood T cell repertoires in COVID-19. Study background: Nucleic acid was either cDNA or gDNA, and it came from T cells, B-cell-depleted T cells, or PBMCs.

Trimming removed 7 bases from V and 5 bases from J; junction bases left unmatched: 10. Per germline, CDR1 LNHDA and CDR2 SQIVND (reference sequence). CDR3 length equals 15 residues. TCRdb keeps only in-frame clones here, not all; method: immunoSEQ multiplex PCR. The table records more than 250,000 clones, 70% to 90% of them present only once. Cohort placement rested on clinical history that participants reported themselves. Cohort 3 recovery required two negative PCRs, clearance, or symptom resolution. The chain carries TRBV19 and TRBJ2-1; 8 bases line up with TRBD2. The sequenced sample consisted of PBMCs or T cells enriched from blood (not recorded which). The sequence derives from a woman aged 25 to 39 who had recovered from COVID-19. The CDR3 here is CASTHNGGAHNEQFF. The CDR3 nucleotides are TGTGCCAGTACCCATAACGGGGGGGCCCACAATGAGCAGTTCTTC. The full variable domain, with the rest looked up from reference TRBV19 and TRBJ2-1, is DGGITQSPKYLFRKEGQNVTLSCEQNLNHDAMYWYRQDPGQGLRLIYYSQIVNDFQKGDIAEGYSVSREKKESFPLTVTSAQKNPTAFYLCASTHNGGAHNEQFFGPGTRLTVL.